This is a list of T cell receptor beta chains from one sample in a study of cytomegalovirus exposure and HLA in healthy donors. TCRdb's table, derived via immunoSEQ multiplex PCR, lists solely in-frame clones and lacks some. The table records 150,000 to 200,000 clones, more than 60% of them present only once. Sequencing was performed on PBMCs. All receptors come from a woman in her forties in good health and CMV-seropositive. CDR3s include the opening cysteine and the closing phenylalanine or tryptophan.

CDR3aa,v_gene
CASSDQGALGNSPLHF,TRBV27
CASSTTNYNEQFF,TRBV19
CASSIMARARGVSGDGYTF,TRBV19
CASSSLLDGRNTEAFF,TRBV28
CASSEETSGSNEQFF,TRBV6-4
CSVPGQGGRKLFF,TRBV29-1
CASSPRLLAGVKDEQFF,TRBV27
CASSFLAQNEQFF,TRBV5-4
CASFGKGEQFF,TRBV5-1
CASSDRGSSNTEAFF,TRBV6-1
CATSRDGQGGQPQHF,TRBV15
CASSLGQGGMYEQYF,TRBV6-5
CASSPGQSGAHLKAFF,TRBV13
CASSYTVPPEAFF,TRBV6-5
CASSLAGVTSTRKQFF,TRBV5-4
CASSVDRDDTEAFF,TRBV9
CASSSRAGTYNEQFF,TRBV7-8
CASSYSPSVGNTIYF,TRBV6-5
CASSQLAGSGEQYF,TRBV2
CSVLGLAGSGELFF,TRBV29-1
CSVVGVIGGASYEQYF,TRBV29-1
CASSKTLLAGGGGQFF,TRBV21-1
CASSQGDSGREQYF,TRBV4-2
CASSRQGGSEKLFF,TRBV11-2
CASSIGLAGDEQYF,TRBV7-9
CASSSPATSGSVNTQYF,TRBV28
CASSPWDRGLGRPNTEAFF,TRBV5-1